Listed here are 24 T cell receptor beta chains from one sample, sequenced in a study of post-analysis software for immune sequencing data. Study results and limitations: Patients had higher frequencies than controls of about five TRBV segments, including TRBV5-6, TRBV5-1 and TRBV20-1.

Every TCR beta cDNA library bore unique molecular identifiers. TCRdb reprocessed the PCR reads via MiXCR and lists one record per CDR3 protein. The sample records hundreds of thousands of distinct CDR3 sequences, roughly 58% being singletons. The antigens of these receptors remain unknown. The sample consisted of blood. The receptors were gathered from a girl between 10 and 17 years old with multiple sclerosis.

This clonotype was seen only a few times. This chain uses TRBV20-1 with TRBJ2-5, with no clear D. CDR1 is DFQATT and CDR2 is SNEGSKA in the germline V gene (reference sequence). V gave up 5 bases and J gave up 11 bases, with 21 bases separating them. The CDR3 is 13 amino acids. CDR3 region: CSAVTVVMLRQYF. For the CDR3, the DNA is TGCAGTGCTGTCACGGTTGTAATGTTGAGGCAGTACTTC.

The chain combines TRBV5-1 with TRBJ2-5; no clear D gene. CDR1 is SGHRS, CDR2 YFSETQ, per germline. This CDR3 comprises 14 residues. V was shortened by 1 base and J by 1 base, with 8 bases between the two germline ends. CDR3: CASSLSQVQETQYF. The CDR3 region has the DNA TGCGCCAGCAGCTTGAGTCAGGTCCAAGAGACCCAGTACTTC.

The sample holds a few counts of this clonotype. The rearrangement links TRBV5-1 to TRBJ2-5; TRBD2 aligns across 10 bases. The CDR3 is 14 amino acids. Trimming at V came to 5 bases and at J to 4 bases, leaving 5 bases not matched to a gene. CDR1 and CDR2 from the germline V gene are SGHRS and YFSETQ. In DNA, the CDR3 is TGCGCCAGCAGTAGTGGGACTAGCGCAGAGACCCAGTACTTC. Translated: CASSSGTSAETQYF.

Here the CDR3 DNA reads TGTGCCAGCAGCCTGCTTGGAGCGAGCACAGATACGCAGTATTTT. It translates to CASSLLGASTDTQYF. The chain joins TRBV5-6 to TRBJ2-3, with D unclear. Germline values: CDR1 SGHDT, CDR2 YYEEEE. The CDR3 length is 15 residues. Trimming removed 4 bases at V and 0 bases at J, with 12 bases between.

This clonotype was found a few times. The chain uses TRBV5-6 and TRBJ2-6, with D tentatively TRBD1 or TRBD2 (5 bases each). Germline loops: CDR1 SGHDT, CDR2 YYEEEE. The CDR3 is 14 residues long. Trimming took 4 bases from V and 2 from J, leaving 7 bases between them. CDR3 loop: CASSRDAGANVLTF. The CDR3 DNA is TGTGCCAGCAGCCGGGACGCTGGGGCCAACGTCCTGACTTTC.

There are a few counts of this clonotype. This chain uses TRBV3-1 with TRBJ1-2; TRBD1 agrees at 7 bases. J gave up 4 bases and V 0 bases, and 11 bases lay outside the gene matches. The CDR3 is made up of 17 amino acids. The germline V gene encodes CDR1 LGHDT and CDR2 YNNKEL (reference sequence). This CDR3 is CASSQDWGRGQIYGYTF. CDR3 nucleotide sequence: TGTGCCAGCAGCCAAGATTGGGGGCGGGGACAGATCTATGGCTACACCTTC. The full variable domain, its missing parts supplied by reference TRBV3-1 and TRBJ1-2, is DTAVSQTPKYLVTQMGNDKSIKCEQNLGHDTMYWYKQDSKKFLKIMFSYNNKELIINETVPNRFSPKSPDKAHLNLHINSLELGDSAVYFCASSQDWGRGQIYGYTFGSGTRLTVV.

The chain carries TRBV7-9 and TRBJ2-7, with D possibly TRBD1 on 6 matching bases. V lost 4 bases and J 0 bases, leaving 10 bases between the germline ends. Germline CDR1 is SEHNR and CDR2 is FQNEAQ (reference sequence). CDR3 size: 14 residues. CDR3: CASSWTAVSYEQYF. The CDR3, as DNA: TGTGCCAGCAGCTGGACAGCAGTCTCCTACGAGCAGTACTTC.

This chain connects TRBV29-1 to TRBJ2-5; a possible D gene is TRBD1 (6 bases). With 6 bases removed from V and 5 bases from J, the gap between germline ends came to 16 bases. The length of the CDR3 is 13 residues. Germline V gene lookup returns CDR1 SQVTM and CDR2 ANQGSEA. The CDR3 sequence is CSVRATGWETQYF. For the CDR3, the DNA is TGCAGCGTCCGAGCCACAGGGTGGGAGACCCAGTACTTC.

The V and J genes are TRBV5-1 and TRBJ1-5; D gene unclear. This CDR3 is 15 amino acids long. Trimming left V 4 bases short and J 7 bases short, with 18 bases between. Germline loops: CDR1 SGHRS, CDR2 YFSETQ. CDR3 sequence (DNA): TGCGCCAGCAGCCCGTCGACGGGGAAAGGGCAGCCCCAGCATTTT. This codes for CASSPSTGKGQPQHF.

This rearrangement joins TRBV4-1 to TRBJ2-4; 14 nucleotides align to TRBD2. The ends lost 2 bases at V and 15 bases at J; junction bases unmatched: 6. Germline CDR1 MGHRA, CDR2 YSYEKL. The CDR3 spans 14 residues. The CDR3: CASSQPGTSGRPYF. The CDR3 DNA reads TGCGCCAGCAGCCAACCAGGGACTAGCGGGAGACCGTACTTC.

V gene TRBV20-1 combines with J gene TRBJ2-5; D perhaps matches TRBD1 (5 bases). Judging by the DNA end, TRBJ2-7 fits better; the J call may be wrong. The CDR3 has 14 residues. In germline, CDR1 is DFQATT, CDR2 SNEGSKA (reference sequence). The CDR3 loop is CSARDYGREDEQYF. For the CDR3, the DNA is TGCAGTGCTAGAGATTACGGCAGGGAAGACGAGCAGTACTTC.

The genes are TRBV20-1 and TRBJ2-4, with D hard to call. Germline V lookup: CDR1 DFQATT, CDR2 SNEGSKA (reference sequence). CDR3 size: 13 residues. The ends were cut back, 6 bases at V and 13 bases at J, with 22 bases in the middle. The CDR3 sequence is CSAFFLFTGKQYF. The CDR3, as DNA: TGCAGTGCGTTCTTTCTTTTTACCGGCAAACAGTACTTC.

The table lists this clonotype with a few counts. The chain carries TRBV20-1 and TRBJ2-5, with 9 bases lining up with TRBD2. The CDR3 extends over 13 amino acids. The ends lost 6 bases at V and 4 bases at J; junction bases unmatched: 6. The germline CDR1 and CDR2 sequences are DFQATT and SNEGSKA (reference sequence). CDR3 sequence: CSAVAGDSETQYF. For the CDR3, the DNA is TGCAGTGCAGTAGCGGGGGACTCAGAGACCCAGTACTTC.

The chain uses TRBV5-1 and TRBJ2-4, with TRBD2 identical over 7 bases. CDR1 is SGHRS and CDR2 is YFSETQ in the germline V gene. The J segment lost 8 bases and the V segment lost 2 bases, leaving 7 bases of the junction unmatched. The CDR3 consists of 14 residues. CDR3 nucleotide sequence: TGCGCCAGCAGCTTAGGCGGGAGCCGAGACATTCAGTACTTC. Its protein is CASSLGGSRDIQYF.

This clonotype has just a few counts. The genes are TRBV29-1 and TRBJ2-1, with 10 bases lining up with TRBD2. The V and J ends lost 6 bases and 7 bases, in that order; junction bases with no gene match: 12. CDR3 length: 15 residues. Germline CDR1 is SQVTM and CDR2 is ANQGSEA. The CDR3: CSVSFGLAGVNEQFF. The CDR3 DNA reads as TGCAGCGTGAGTTTTGGGCTAGCGGGAGTGAATGAGCAGTTCTTC.

The rearrangement links TRBV5-1 to TRBJ2-3, with TRBD1 identical over 12 bases. Germline V gives CDR1 SGHRS, CDR2 YFSETQ. The V and J ends lost 6 bases and 4 bases, in that order; junction bases with no gene match: 9. The CDR3 runs 16 residues. CDR3 protein: CASTWGTGGSSDTQYF. CDR3 DNA sequence: TGCGCCAGCACCTGGGGGACAGGGGGCTCTTCAGATACGCAGTATTTT.

The chain links TRBV12-3 or TRBV12-4 to TRBJ1-2, with 12 bases lining up with TRBD1. The CDR3 is 19 residues long. V lost 2 bases and J lost 3; bases outside the gene matches: 13. CDR3 DNA: TGTGCCAGCAGTTTAAATCGGAGGAGGGACAGGGGGCTGGACTATGGCTACACCTTC. This sequence encodes CASSLNRRRDRGLDYGYTF.

The CDR3 nucleotides read TGTGCCAGCCATGGACAGGGGTTGGAGACCCAGTACTTC. Encoded protein: CASHGQGLETQYF. The V gene is TRBV7-2, the J gene TRBJ2-5, with TRBD1 matching over 9 bases. CDR3 size: 13 residues. V trimming: 8 bases; J trimming: 5 bases; junction bases outside the gene matches: 6. The germline V gene has CDR1 SGHTA and CDR2 FQGNSA. Full variable domain (outside the CDR3, taken from reference TRBV7-2 and TRBJ2-5): GAGVSQSPSNKVTEKGKDVELRCDPISGHTALYWYRQSLGQGLEFLIYFQGNSAPDKSGLPSDRFSAERTGGSVSTLTIQRTQQEDSAVYLCASHGQGLETQYFGPGTRLLVL.

With regard to this clonotype: The germline gene is not matched at one end of the junction; a read error may be the cause. The chain uses TRBV5-1 and TRBJ2-1; D is perhaps TRBD2 (5 bases). The CDR3 consists of 14 residues. CDR1 is SGHRS and CDR2 is YFSETQ in the germline V gene. This CDR3 reads CASSIVTTFDEQFF. The CDR3 region has the DNA TGTGCCAGCAGCATAGTGACTACCTTCGATGAGCAGTTCTTC.

The chain employs TRBV28 and TRBJ2-5; D possibly matches TRBD1 or TRBD2 (7 bases each). The DNA end is a closer match to TRBJ2-7, so the J assignment may be wrong. The V gene's germline CDR1 is MDHEN and CDR2 SYDVKM. This CDR3 is built from 15 residues. This CDR3 reads CASSSAAGGDYEQYF. CDR3 DNA: TGTGCCAGCAGTTCGGCCGCAGGGGGGGACTACGAGCAGTACTTC.

The chain combines TRBV21-1 with TRBJ2-7; whether TRBD1, the table's D call, matches the DNA was not checked. TRBV21-1 counts as a pseudogene. CDR3 length equals 17 residues. This CDR3 reads CASSKVVGDRAGYEQYF. As DNA, the CDR3 is TGTGCCAGCAGCAAAGTGGTGGGCGACAGGGCCGGCTACGAGCAGTACTTC.

CDR3: CASSDTPASTDTQYF. DNA for the CDR3: TGTGCCAGCAGTGACACGCCTGCAAGCACAGATACGCAGTATTTT. The V and J genes are TRBV6-4 and TRBJ2-3; D gene ambiguous. CDR3 size: 15 residues. The germline gives CDR1 MRHNA, CDR2 SNTAGT. The V gene lost 2 bases and the J gene lost 0 bases, with 9 bases spanning the gap.

This clonotype was counted only a few times. The J gene is TRBJ2-7, the V gene TRBV7-9, with TRBD1 matching 9 bases. Germline CDR1 SEHNR, CDR2 FQNEAQ (reference sequence). The ends lost 6 bases at V and 6 bases at J; junction bases unmatched: 9. The CDR3 is made up of 14 amino acids. In DNA form, the CDR3 reads TGTGCCAGCAGTTACCGGGACAGGGCATCCGAGCAGTACTTC. This codes for CASSYRDRASEQYF.

The V and J genes are TRBV9 and TRBJ1-5; D unclear. From germline, CDR1 is SGDLS and CDR2 YYNGEE. The germline V and J ends were trimmed by 2 bases and 5 bases, with 8 bases remaining between them. The CDR3 has 13 residues. The CDR3 reads CASSVGVDQPQHF. CDR3 in DNA: TGTGCCAGCAGCGTCGGGGTGGATCAGCCCCAGCATTTT.